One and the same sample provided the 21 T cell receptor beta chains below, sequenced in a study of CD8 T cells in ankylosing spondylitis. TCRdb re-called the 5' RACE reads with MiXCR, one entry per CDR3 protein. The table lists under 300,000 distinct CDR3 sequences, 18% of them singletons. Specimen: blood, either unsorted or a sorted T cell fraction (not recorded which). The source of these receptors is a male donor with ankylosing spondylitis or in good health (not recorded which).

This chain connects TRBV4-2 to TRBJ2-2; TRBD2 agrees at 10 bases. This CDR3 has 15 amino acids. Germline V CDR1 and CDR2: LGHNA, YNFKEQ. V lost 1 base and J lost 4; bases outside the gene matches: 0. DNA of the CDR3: TGTGCCAGCAGCCAAGTAGCGGGAGGCACCGGGGAGCTGTTTTTT. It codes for CASSQVAGGTGELFF.

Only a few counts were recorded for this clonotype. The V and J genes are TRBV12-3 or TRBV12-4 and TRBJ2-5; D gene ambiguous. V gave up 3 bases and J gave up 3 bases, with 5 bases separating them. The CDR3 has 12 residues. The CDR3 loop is CASSFPEETQYF. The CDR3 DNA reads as TGTGCCAGCAGTTTTCCCGAAGAGACCCAGTACTTC.

CDR3 in DNA: TGTGCCAGCTCACAGGGCCGGGAGCTAGCGGGAGTTGGCTCCTACAATGAGCAGTTCTTC. Its translation is CASSQGRELAGVGSYNEQFF. The chain couples TRBV18 to TRBJ2-1; 10 positions match TRBD2. With 4 bases clipped from V and 0 bases from J, the junction kept 15 bases outside the gene matches. The CDR3 consists of 20 residues. Germline loops: CDR1 KGHSH, CDR2 LQKENI.

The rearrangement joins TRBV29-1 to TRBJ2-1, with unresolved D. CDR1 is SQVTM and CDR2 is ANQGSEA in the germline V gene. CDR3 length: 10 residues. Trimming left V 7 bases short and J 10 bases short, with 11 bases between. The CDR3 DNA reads TGCAGCGGCCGTTGGCGAGAGCAGTTCTTC. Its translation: CSGRWREQFF.

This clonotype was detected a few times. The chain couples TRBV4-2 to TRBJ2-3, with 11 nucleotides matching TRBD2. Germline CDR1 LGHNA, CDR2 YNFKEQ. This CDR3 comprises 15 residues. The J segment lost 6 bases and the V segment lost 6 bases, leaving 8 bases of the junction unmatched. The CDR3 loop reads CASSMTSGVLDTQYF. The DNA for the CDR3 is TGTGCCAGCAGTATGACTAGCGGGGTGCTGGATACGCAGTATTTT.

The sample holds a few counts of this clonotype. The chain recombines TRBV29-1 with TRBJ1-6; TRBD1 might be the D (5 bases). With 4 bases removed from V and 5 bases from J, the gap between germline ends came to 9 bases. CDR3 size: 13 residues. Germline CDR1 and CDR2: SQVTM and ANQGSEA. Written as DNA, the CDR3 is TGCAGCGTTGGTACAGGACATAATTCACCCCTCCACTTT. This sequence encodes CSVGTGHNSPLHF.

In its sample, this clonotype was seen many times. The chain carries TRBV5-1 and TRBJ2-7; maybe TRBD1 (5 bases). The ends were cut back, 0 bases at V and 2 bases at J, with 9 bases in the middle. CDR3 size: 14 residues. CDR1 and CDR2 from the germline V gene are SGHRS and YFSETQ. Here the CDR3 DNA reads TGCGCCAGCAGCTTGGAAGGGGTCACCTACGAGCAGTACTTC. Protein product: CASSLEGVTYEQYF.

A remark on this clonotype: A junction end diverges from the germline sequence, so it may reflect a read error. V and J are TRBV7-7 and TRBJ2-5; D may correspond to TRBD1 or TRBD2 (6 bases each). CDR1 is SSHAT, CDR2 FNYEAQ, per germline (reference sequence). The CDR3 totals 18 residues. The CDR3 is CASSRTGGTGHSLETQYF. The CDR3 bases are TGTGCTAGCAGCCGAACTGGAGGGACGGGACACTCCTTGGAGACCCAGTACTTC.

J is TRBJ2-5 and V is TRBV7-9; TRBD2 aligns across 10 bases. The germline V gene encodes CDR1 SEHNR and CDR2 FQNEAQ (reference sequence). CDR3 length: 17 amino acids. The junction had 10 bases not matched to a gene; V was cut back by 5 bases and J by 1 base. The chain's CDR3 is CASSDPTSGTFQETQYF. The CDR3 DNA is TGTGCCAGCAGCGATCCCACTAGCGGGACCTTCCAAGAGACCCAGTACTTC.

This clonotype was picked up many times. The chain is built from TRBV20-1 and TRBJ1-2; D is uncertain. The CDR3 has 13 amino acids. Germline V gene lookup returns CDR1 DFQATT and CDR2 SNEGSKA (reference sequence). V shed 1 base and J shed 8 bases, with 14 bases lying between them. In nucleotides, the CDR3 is TGCAGTGCTAGAGTGGACGCAGCTGGGGGCTACACCTTC. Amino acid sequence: CSARVDAAGGYTF.

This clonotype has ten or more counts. Here the CDR3 reads CASSFSFTGGHVEQFF. CDR3 DNA sequence: TGTGCCAGCAGTTTCTCCTTTACGGGAGGGCATGTTGAGCAGTTCTTC. The chain recombines TRBV12-3 or TRBV12-4 with TRBJ2-1, with 8 bases that match TRBD2. V trimming: 3 bases; J trimming: 9 bases; junction bases outside the gene matches: 13. The CDR3 length is 16 residues.

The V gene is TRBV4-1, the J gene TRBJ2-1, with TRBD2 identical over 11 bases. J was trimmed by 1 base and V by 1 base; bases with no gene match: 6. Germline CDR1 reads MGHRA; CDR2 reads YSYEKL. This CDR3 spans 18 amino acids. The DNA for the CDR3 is TGCGCCAGCAGCCAAGCGATTACTAGCGGGAGATCCTACAATGAGCAGTTCTTC. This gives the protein CASSQAITSGRSYNEQFF.

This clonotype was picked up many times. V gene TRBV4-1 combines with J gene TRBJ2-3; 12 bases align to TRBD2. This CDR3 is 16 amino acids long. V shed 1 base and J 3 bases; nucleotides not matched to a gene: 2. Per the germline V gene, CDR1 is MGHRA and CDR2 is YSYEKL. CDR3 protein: CASSQVGTSGTDTQYF. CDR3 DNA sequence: TGCGCCAGCAGCCAAGTAGGGACTAGCGGGACAGATACGCAGTATTTT.

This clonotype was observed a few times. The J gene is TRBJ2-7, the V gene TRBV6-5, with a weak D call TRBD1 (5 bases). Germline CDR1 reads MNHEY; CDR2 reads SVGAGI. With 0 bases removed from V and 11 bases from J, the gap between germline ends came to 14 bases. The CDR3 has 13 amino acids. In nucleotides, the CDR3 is TGTGCCAGCAGTTACTCAGGGGCCCAGGAGAAGTACTTC. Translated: CASSYSGAQEKYF.

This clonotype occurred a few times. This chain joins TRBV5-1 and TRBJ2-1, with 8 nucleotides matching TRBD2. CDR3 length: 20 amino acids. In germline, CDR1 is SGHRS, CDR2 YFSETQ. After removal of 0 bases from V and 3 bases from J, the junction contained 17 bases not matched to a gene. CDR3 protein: CASSLVPGMGTSGHYNEQFF. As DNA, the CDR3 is TGCGCCAGCAGCTTGGTGCCGGGAATGGGAACTAGCGGACACTACAATGAGCAGTTCTTC.

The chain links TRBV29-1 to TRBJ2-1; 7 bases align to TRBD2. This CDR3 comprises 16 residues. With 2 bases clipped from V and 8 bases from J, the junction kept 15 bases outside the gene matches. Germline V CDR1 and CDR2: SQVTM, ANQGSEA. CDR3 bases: TGCAGCGTTGAAAGAGGGGCCCGGGGGGTAGGGGATGAGCAGTTCTTC. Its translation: CSVERGARGVGDEQFF.

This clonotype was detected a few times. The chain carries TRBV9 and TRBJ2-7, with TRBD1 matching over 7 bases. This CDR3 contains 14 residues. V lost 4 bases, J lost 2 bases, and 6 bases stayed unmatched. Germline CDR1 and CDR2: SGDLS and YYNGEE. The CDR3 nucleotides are TGTGCCAGCAGCAAAACAGGGGTACCCTACGAGCAGTACTTC. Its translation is CASSKTGVPYEQYF.

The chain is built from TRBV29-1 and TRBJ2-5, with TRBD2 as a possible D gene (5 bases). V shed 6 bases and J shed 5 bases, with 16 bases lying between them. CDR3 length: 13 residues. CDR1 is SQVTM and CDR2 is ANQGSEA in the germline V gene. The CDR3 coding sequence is TGCAGCGTAGTACTAGATGAGAGGGAGACCCAGTACTTC. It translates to CSVVLDERETQYF.

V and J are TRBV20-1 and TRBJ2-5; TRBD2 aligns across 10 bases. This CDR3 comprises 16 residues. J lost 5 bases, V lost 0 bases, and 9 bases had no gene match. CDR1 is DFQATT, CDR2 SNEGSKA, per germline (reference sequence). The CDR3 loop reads CSARDIRLAGVETQYF. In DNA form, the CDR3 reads TGCAGTGCTAGAGATATTCGGCTAGCGGGAGTTGAGACCCAGTACTTC.

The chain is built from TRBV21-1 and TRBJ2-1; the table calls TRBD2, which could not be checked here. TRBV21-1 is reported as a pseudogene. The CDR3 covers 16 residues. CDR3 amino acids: CASSRSEPGLAGERFF. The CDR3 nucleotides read TGTGCCAGCAGCAGATCAGAACCGGGACTAGCGGGAGAACGGTTCTTC.

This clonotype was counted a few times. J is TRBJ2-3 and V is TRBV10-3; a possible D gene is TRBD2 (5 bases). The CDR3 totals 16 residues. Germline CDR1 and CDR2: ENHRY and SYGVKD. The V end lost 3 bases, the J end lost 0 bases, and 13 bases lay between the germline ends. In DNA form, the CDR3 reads TGTGCCATCAGTGATGGGATAGCGCCTAGCACAGATACGCAGTATTTT. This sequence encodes CAISDGIAPSTDTQYF.